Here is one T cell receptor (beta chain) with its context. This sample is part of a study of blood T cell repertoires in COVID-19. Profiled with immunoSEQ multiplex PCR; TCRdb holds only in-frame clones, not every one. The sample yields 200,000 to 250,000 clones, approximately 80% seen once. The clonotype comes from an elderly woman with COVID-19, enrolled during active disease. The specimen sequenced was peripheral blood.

CDR3 loop: CASSFKAGYEQYF. The CDR3, as DNA: TGTGCCAGCAGCTTCAAGGCGGGGTACGAGCAGTACTTC. V is TRBV7-3 and J is TRBJ2-7, with D tentatively TRBD2 (6 bases). V dropped 3 bases and J dropped 4 bases, with 10 bases sitting between them. The CDR3 extends over 13 amino acids. Germline V lookup: CDR1 SGHTA, CDR2 FQGTGA.